The rows below give T cell receptor beta chains drawn from one sample of a study of early T cells in non-severe SARS-CoV-2 infection. MiXCR, applied by TCRdb to the 5' RACE reads, yields one record per CDR3 protein. The sample consists of about 61,000 distinct CDR3 sequences, roughly 10% of them appearing once. Material for sequencing was whole blood. These receptors came from an adult who was a healthcare worker with PCR-confirmed SARS-CoV-2 infection or an uninfected control (not recorded which). CDR3s leave out the opening cysteine and the closing phenylalanine or tryptophan. D genes are given only for firm matches.

V: TRBV7-8
D: NA
CDR3: ASSTQKRTASNQPQH

V: TRBV7-6
D: TRBD1
CDR3: ARPNTLPGQLTYEQY

V: TRBV20-1
D: TRBD2
CDR3: SATPGTSSYEQY

V: TRBV30
D: NA
CDR3: AWSVDRAQY

V: TRBV12-3/TRBV12-4
D: TRBD2
CDR3: ASSRTSLTDTQY

V: TRBV27
D: TRBD1
CDR3: ANSRTGLYEQY

V: TRBV30
D: NA
CDR3: AWIGEGEAF

V: TRBV6-2/TRBV6-3
D: NA
CDR3: ASSSRPWGLF

V: TRBV29-1
D: NA
CDR3: SAEQGSLQY

V: TRBV7-6
D: NA
CDR3: ASSLGAEQY

V: TRBV29-1
D: NA
CDR3: SVEGRQLGYT

V: TRBV6-5
D: TRBD1
CDR3: ASSYSGTGGETQY

V: TRBV6-1
D: NA
CDR3: ASSELSRGETQY

V: TRBV5-1
D: TRBD1
CDR3: ASSLPGQHGELF

V: TRBV7-9
D: NA
CDR3: ASSLVGAGAKGF

V: TRBV12-3/TRBV12-4
D: NA
CDR3: ASSTTGDTQY

V: TRBV2
D: NA
CDR3: ASRSQENTEAF

V: TRBV7-2
D: TRBD1
CDR3: ASSLEPGQGAYEQY

V: TRBV30
D: NA
CDR3: AWSVLPSITYPVTQY

V: TRBV6-2/TRBV6-3
D: NA
CDR3: ASSLDPTQPQH

V: TRBV5-1
D: NA
CDR3: ASSPTTRSRTDTQY

V: TRBV4-1
D: NA
CDR3: ASSHAKGDTGELF

V: TRBV2
D: NA
CDR3: ASSSGASSYEQY

V: TRBV11-2
D: TRBD2
CDR3: ASSLGSRGGQF

V: TRBV29-1
D: TRBD1
CDR3: SAGQGSNTGELF

V: TRBV7-2
D: TRBD2
CDR3: ASSPKRGGITDTQY

V: TRBV20-1
D: NA
CDR3: SARASRGTTDTQY

V: TRBV2
D: NA
CDR3: ASGGMRNTEAF

V: TRBV5-6
D: NA
CDR3: ASSSEGEPQH

V: TRBV25-1
D: NA
CDR3: ASSEPTPGNPYNEQF

V: TRBV15
D: NA
CDR3: ATSRGPLGQTGELF

V: TRBV29-1
D: TRBD1
CDR3: SVQTGIAHGYT

V: TRBV6-1
D: TRBD1
CDR3: ASSETGVRYGYT

V: TRBV11-2
D: NA
CDR3: ASSFGREQY

V: TRBV5-1
D: NA
CDR3: ASRFQTMNTEAF

V: TRBV20-1
D: NA
CDR3: SATRAEGGLQETQY

V: TRBV5-4
D: TRBD1
CDR3: ASSTGTGKETQY

V: TRBV5-1
D: NA
CDR3: ASSLDGQVTYEQY

V: TRBV7-7
D: NA
CDR3: ASSLGSGREETQY

V: TRBV29-1
D: NA
CDR3: SVAVGYNEQF

V: TRBV7-8
D: NA
CDR3: ASSLAANQPQH

V: TRBV29-1
D: NA
CDR3: SVEINTDYGYT

V: TRBV11-2
D: NA
CDR3: ASSGGQGPGNTIY

V: TRBV7-9
D: TRBD2
CDR3: ASSLASGFLGEQF

V: TRBV10-1
D: NA
CDR3: ASSEFPGETQY

V: TRBV12-3/TRBV12-4
D: NA
CDR3: ASSQQETQY

V: TRBV3-1
D: NA
CDR3: ASSPTVLPNTEAF

V: TRBV7-6
D: NA
CDR3: ASSARPRGTFLYGYT

V: TRBV6-1
D: NA
CDR3: ASSGMTEAF

V: TRBV7-2
D: NA
CDR3: ASSLPGGGSPLH

V: TRBV9
D: NA
CDR3: ASSPIVQGETQY

V: TRBV6-2/TRBV6-3
D: NA
CDR3: ASTPGGAEAF

V: TRBV2
D: NA
CDR3: ASSEDTTTNEKLF

V: TRBV11-2
D: NA
CDR3: ASSPVRGSYEQY

V: TRBV30
D: NA
CDR3: AWSPATNTEAF

V: TRBV20-1
D: NA
CDR3: SATLAVGMNTEAF

V: TRBV10-3
D: TRBD2
CDR3: AISPGLAGGPDTQY

V: TRBV6-6
D: NA
CDR3: ASVPRPHGNQPQH

V: TRBV25-1
D: NA
CDR3: ASSEPRTETGGYT

V: TRBV18
D: NA
CDR3: ASSPQGETQY